These T cell receptor beta chains were read from a single sample in a study of shared clonotypes between healthy human individuals. Produced via immunoSEQ multiplex PCR; TCRdb's table is partial and in-frame only. The sample has about 2.3 million clones; around 93% are singletons. The source material was naive CD4+ T cells from PBMCs. These receptors were collected from a man younger than 35 in good health. Some clones in this sample may be carry-over from other donors' samples. The conserved cysteine and the conserved F or W are not part of the CDR3 here.

TRBV30	TRBJ2-7	AWIEGNGAHEQY
TRBV10-3	TRBJ1-4	AISAEQGEKLF
TRBV4-1	TRBJ1-4	ASSRYTADGNDNEKLF
TRBV27	TRBJ1-2	ASSLRESYGYT
TRBV7-3	TRBJ2-2	ASSLLPLNTGELF
TRBV7-6	TRBJ2-7	ASSPGGVPYEQY
TRBV18	TRBJ1-4	ASSPPGQAQGLF
TRBV6-4	TRBJ2-1	ASSPRQGGEQF
TRBV6-1	TRBJ2-3	ASSAYTGVNTQY
TRBV7-6	TRBJ2-2	ASSLLWSDTGELF
TRBV9	TRBJ1-2	ASSVDQGDGYT
TRBV6-5	TRBJ1-1	ASSYSDSRAF
TRBV6-1	TRBJ2-2	ASQGTANTGELF
TRBV28	TRBJ1-1	AMGGGVGTEAF
TRBV5-4	TRBJ2-5	ASSLGLAGGGETQY
TRBV9	TRBJ1-1	ASSAMDREAF
TRBV18	TRBJ2-1	ASSLTGTGHNEQF
TRBV4-1	TRBJ1-4	ASSQDGTGDEKLF
TRBV7-8	TRBJ2-7	ASSLEWASNYEQY
TRBV11-2	TRBJ2-3	ASSPPGGPRDTQY
TRBV19	TRBJ1-1	ASSSVGMNTEAF
TRBV19	TRBJ1-4	ASSPEAANEKLF
TRBV10-3	TRBJ1-2	AISESGISYGYT
TRBV6-1	TRBJ1-5	ASSASVYSNQPQH
TRBV27	TRBJ2-5	ASSFSGPAGETQY
TRBV29-1	TRBJ1-1	SVEDQQGIGAEAF
TRBV2	TRBJ1-1	ASRDIGQAF
TRBV19	TRBJ2-7	ASRGTGETREQY
TRBV5-1	TRBJ2-1	ASSLLREGRSEQF